This entry is about one TCR beta chain. These data come from a study of blood T cell repertoires in COVID-19. Study information: T cells, B-cell-depleted T cells, or PBMCs supplied cDNA or gDNA.

Original handling: Amplification from reference gene primers served as the basis for estimated nucleated cell counts. Method: immunoSEQ multiplex PCR; TCRdb's copy keeps in-frame clones and lacks some. The D gene and trimming were derived from the DNA, and the V and J assignments and clone size from that table. The sample lists 200,000 to 250,000 clones; more than 75% were seen once. This CDR3 contains 13 residues. Trimming removed 3 bases at V and 9 bases at J, with 12 bases between. The germline V gene has CDR1 MNHEY and CDR2 SVGEGT. The sequence was obtained from a man aged 50 to 59 with acute or convalescent COVID-19. The specimen sequenced was peripheral blood. V usage is TRBV6-2 or TRBV6-3 and J usage is TRBJ2-1; D uncertain. The CDR3 region has the DNA TGTGCCAGCAGTTATCCCGGGTACGGTGAGCAGTTCTTC. Its protein product is CASSYPGYGEQFF.